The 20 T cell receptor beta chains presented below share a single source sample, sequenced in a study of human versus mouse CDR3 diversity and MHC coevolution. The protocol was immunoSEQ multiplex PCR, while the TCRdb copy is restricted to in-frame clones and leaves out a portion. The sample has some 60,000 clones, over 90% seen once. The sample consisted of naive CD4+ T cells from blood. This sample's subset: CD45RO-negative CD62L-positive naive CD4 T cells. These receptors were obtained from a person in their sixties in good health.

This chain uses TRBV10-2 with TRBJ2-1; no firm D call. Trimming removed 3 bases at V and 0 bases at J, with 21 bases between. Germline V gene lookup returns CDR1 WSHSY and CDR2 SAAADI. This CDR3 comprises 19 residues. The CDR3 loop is CASSDKSRGVLNSYNEQFF. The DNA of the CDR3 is TGCGCCAGCAGTGACAAAAGTCGCGGAGTGTTGAACTCCTACAATGAGCAGTTCTTC.

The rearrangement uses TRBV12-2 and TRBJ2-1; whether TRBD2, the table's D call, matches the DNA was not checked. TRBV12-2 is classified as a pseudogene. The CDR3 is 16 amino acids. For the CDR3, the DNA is TGTGCAAGTCGCTTCCCTGACCGGGCGGGTCTCAATGAGCAGTTCTTC. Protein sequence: CASRFPDRAGLNEQFF.

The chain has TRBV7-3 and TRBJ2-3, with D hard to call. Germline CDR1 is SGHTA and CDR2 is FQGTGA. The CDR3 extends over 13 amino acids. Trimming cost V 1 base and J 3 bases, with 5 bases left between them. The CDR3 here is CASSLSRTDTQYF. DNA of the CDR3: TGTGCCAGCAGCTTAAGTCGGACAGATACGCAGTATTTT.

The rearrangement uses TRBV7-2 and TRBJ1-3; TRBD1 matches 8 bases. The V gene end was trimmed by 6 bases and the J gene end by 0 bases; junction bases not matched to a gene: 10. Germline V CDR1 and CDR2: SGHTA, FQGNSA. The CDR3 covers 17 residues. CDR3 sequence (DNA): TGTGCCAGCAGTCCCTTCCGGGACAGGAGCTCTGGAAACACCATATATTTT. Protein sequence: CASSPFRDRSSGNTIYF.

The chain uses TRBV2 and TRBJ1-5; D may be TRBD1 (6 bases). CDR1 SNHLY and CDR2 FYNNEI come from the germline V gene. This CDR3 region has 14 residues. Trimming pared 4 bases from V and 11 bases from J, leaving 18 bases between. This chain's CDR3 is CASSVGQGQAAQHF. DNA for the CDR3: TGTGCCAGCAGTGTAGGGCAGGGACAAGCAGCCCAGCATTTT.

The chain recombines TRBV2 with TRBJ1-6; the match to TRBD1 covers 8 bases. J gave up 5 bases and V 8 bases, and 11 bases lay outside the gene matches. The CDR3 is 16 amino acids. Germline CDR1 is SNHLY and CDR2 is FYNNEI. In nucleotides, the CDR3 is TGTGCCAGCTCGAGGACAGGGTTACGGAATAATTCACCCCTCCACTTT. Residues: CASSRTGLRNNSPLHF.

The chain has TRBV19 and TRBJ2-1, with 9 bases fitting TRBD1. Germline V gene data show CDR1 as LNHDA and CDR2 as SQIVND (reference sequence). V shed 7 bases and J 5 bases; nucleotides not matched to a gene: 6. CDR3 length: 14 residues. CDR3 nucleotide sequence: TGTGCCAGTACCCGGACAGGGGCTAACAATGAGCAGTTCTTC. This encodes CASTRTGANNEQFF.

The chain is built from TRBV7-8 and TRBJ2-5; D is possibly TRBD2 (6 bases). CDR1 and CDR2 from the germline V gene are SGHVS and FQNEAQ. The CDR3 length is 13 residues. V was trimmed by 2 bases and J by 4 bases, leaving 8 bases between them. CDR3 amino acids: CASSLTGGETQYF. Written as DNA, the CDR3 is TGTGCCAGCAGCTTAACCGGGGGAGAGACCCAGTACTTC.

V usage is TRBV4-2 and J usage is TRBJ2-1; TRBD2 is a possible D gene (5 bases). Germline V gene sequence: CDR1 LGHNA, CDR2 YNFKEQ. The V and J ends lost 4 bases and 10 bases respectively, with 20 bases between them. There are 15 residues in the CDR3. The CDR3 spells CASSPAAGAVGEQFF. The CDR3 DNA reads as TGTGCCAGCAGCCCAGCCGCGGGTGCTGTGGGAGAGCAGTTCTTC.

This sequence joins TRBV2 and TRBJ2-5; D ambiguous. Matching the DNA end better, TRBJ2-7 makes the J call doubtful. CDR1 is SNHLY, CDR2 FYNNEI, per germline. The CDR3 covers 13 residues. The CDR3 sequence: CASSPRSGYEQYF. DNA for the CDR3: TGTGCCAGCAGCCCTCGGTCGGGTTACGAGCAGTACTTC.

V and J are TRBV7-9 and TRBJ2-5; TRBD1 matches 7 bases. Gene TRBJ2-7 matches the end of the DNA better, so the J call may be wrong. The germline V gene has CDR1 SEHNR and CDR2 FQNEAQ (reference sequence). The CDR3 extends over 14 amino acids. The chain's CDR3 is CASSSRQGAYEQYF. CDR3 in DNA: TGTGCCAGCAGCTCCCGACAGGGAGCCTACGAGCAGTACTTC.

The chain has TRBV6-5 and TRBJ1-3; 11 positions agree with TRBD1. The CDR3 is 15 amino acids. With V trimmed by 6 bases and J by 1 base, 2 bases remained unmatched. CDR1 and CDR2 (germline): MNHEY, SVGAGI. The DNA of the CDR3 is TGTGCCAGCAGAGGGACAGGGGGTTCTGGAAACACCATATATTTT. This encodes CASRGTGGSGNTIYF.

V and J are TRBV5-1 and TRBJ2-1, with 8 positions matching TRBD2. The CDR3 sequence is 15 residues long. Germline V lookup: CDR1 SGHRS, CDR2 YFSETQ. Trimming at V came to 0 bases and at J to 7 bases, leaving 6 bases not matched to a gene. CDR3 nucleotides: TGCGCCAGCAGCTTGGCGGGAGGGCCGGGAAATGAGCAGTTCTTC. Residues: CASSLAGGPGNEQFF.

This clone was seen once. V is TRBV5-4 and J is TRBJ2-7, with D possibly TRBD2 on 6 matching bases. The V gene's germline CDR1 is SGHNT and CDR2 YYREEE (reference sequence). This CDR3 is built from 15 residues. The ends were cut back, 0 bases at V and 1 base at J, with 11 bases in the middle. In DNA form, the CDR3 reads TGTGCCAGCAGCTTGGACGGCGGGGTATCCTACGAGCAGTACTTC. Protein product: CASSLDGGVSYEQYF.

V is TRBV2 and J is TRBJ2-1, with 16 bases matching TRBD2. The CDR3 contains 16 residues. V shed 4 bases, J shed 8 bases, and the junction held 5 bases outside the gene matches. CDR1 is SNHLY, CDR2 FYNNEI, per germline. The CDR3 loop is CASSVGTSGRADEQFF. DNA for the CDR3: TGTGCCAGCAGTGTGGGGACTAGCGGGAGGGCCGATGAGCAGTTCTTC.

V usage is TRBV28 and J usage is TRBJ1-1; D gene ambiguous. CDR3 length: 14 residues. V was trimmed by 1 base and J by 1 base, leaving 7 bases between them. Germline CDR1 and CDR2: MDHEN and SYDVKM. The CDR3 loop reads CASSLYSGNTEAFF. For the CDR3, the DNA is TGTGCCAGCAGTTTATACTCAGGGAACACTGAAGCTTTCTTT.

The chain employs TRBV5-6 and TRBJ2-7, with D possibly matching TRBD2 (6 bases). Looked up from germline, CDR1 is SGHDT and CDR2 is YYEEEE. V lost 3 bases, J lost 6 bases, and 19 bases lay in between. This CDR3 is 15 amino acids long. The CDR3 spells CASSYRGTQTSEQYF. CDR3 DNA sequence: TGTGCCAGCAGCTACCGAGGGACTCAAACCAGCGAGCAGTACTTC.

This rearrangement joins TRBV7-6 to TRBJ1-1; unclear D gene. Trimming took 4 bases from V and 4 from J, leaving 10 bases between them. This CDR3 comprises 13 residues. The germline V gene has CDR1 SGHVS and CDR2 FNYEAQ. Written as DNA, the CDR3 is TGTGCCAGCAGCTCCTCCCACGGCACTGAAGCTTTCTTT. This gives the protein CASSSSHGTEAFF.

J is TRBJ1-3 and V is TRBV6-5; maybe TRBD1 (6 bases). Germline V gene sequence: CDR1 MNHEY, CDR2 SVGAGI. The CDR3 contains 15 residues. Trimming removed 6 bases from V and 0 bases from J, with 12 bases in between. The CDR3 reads CASSQTGFSGNTIYF. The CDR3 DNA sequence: TGTGCCAGCAGCCAGACAGGATTCTCTGGAAACACCATATATTTT.

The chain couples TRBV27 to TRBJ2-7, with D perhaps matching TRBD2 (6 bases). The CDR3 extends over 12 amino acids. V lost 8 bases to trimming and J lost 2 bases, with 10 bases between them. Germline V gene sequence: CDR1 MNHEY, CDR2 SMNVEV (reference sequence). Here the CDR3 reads CASSGVTYEQYF. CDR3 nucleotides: TGTGCCAGCTCGGGGGTGACCTACGAGCAGTACTTC.